The present TCR beta chain was sequenced within a study of blood T cell repertoires in COVID-19. Study as a whole: From T cells, B-cell-depleted T cells, or PBMCs came the material, which was cDNA or gDNA.

Followed over time, Seattle patients had been enrolled while infection was active. The authors' processing: Researchers report that nucleated cell counts were estimated from reference gene primer amplification. The table came from immunoSEQ multiplex PCR; TCRdb's copy has only in-frame clones and leaves some out. That table gives V, J and clone size, and the DNA gave D and trimming. The sample carries 250,000 to 300,000 clones, about 90% recorded once. Germline lookup yields CDR1 KGHSY and CDR2 FQNENV. V lost 4 bases and J lost 4; bases outside the gene matches: 4. This CDR3 is built from 14 residues.

The chain couples TRBV16 to TRBJ1-2; 9 nucleotides line up with TRBD1. The sample comprised peripheral blood. The receptor's source is a woman between 65 and 79 years old with COVID-19, enrolled during active disease. CDR3: CASSRDRVIYGYTF. DNA for the CDR3: TGTGCCAGCAGCCGGGACAGGGTAATCTATGGCTACACCTTC.